The 17 T cell receptor beta chains listed next were all sequenced from one sample in a study of blood T cell repertoires in COVID-19. Assay: immunoSEQ multiplex PCR; the TCRdb copy retains only in-frame clones and omits some. Found here are 120,000 to 150,000 clones, approximately 84% of them singletons; the top ten hold about 5%. The sequenced sample was peripheral blood. The receptors here all came from a human donor in a cohort sampled during active COVID-19.

J is TRBJ1-1 and V is TRBV11-2, with D hard to call. V lost 3 bases and J lost 6, with 8 bases in between. Germline lookup yields CDR1 SGHAT and CDR2 FQNNGV. The CDR3 length is 12 residues. CDR3 residues: CASSFHDSEAFF. The CDR3 DNA reads TGTGCCAGCAGCTTCCATGACTCTGAAGCTTTCTTT.

This chain connects TRBV4-1 to TRBJ1-2; possibly TRBD1 for D (5 bases). Germline-derived CDR1 and CDR2 are MGHRA and YSYEKL. V gave up 0 bases and J gave up 3 bases, with 8 bases separating them. The CDR3 is 14 residues long. CDR3 protein: CASSQEGGDYGYTF. DNA of the CDR3: TGCGCCAGCAGCCAAGAGGGGGGGGACTATGGCTACACCTTC.

The V and J genes are TRBV5-5 and TRBJ2-2; possibly TRBD1 for D (6 bases). V lost 0 bases, J lost 7 bases, and 13 bases lay in between. This CDR3 has 15 residues. Germline V gene lookup returns CDR1 SGHKS and CDR2 YYEKEE (reference sequence). The CDR3 DNA follows: TGTGCCAGCAGCTTGGATTTGGTAGGGGGCGGGGAGCTGTTTTTT. Translation: CASSLDLVGGGELFF. Filled out from reference TRBV5-5 and TRBJ2-2, the complete variable domain reads DAGVTQSPTHLIKTRGQQVTLRCSPISGHKSVSWYQQVLGQGPQFIFQYYEKEERGRGNFPDRFSARQFPNYSSELNVNALLLGDSALYLCASSLDLVGGGELFFGEGSRLTVL.

The V call is TRBV7-9, the J call TRBJ2-2, with a possible D match to TRBD2 (6 bases). Trimming shortened V by 2 bases and J by 0 bases, and 10 bases separated the two germline ends. CDR1 is SEHNR, CDR2 FQNEAQ, per germline (reference sequence). This CDR3 is built from 16 residues. The DNA of the CDR3 is TGTGCCAGCAGCTTACGGGGGAGTCCGAACACCGGGGAGCTGTTTTTT. Translated, it gives CASSLRGSPNTGELFF.

CDR3 region: CASSLVTGVRGTQYF. CDR3 in DNA: TGCGCCAGCAGCTTGGTCACAGGCGTCAGGGGGACCCAGTACTTC. The chain recombines TRBV5-1 with TRBJ2-5; a possible D gene is TRBD1 (6 bases). CDR1 and CDR2 from the germline V gene are SGHRS and YFSETQ. This CDR3 is 15 amino acids long. V lost 0 bases to trimming and J lost 7 bases, with 16 bases between them.

The CDR3 loop reads CASSSRDTQYF. CDR3 nucleotides: TGTGCCAGCAGTTCCCGAGATACGCAGTATTTT. The V and J genes are TRBV12-3 or TRBV12-4 and TRBJ2-3, with no clear D. V was pared by 4 bases and J by 5 bases, with 4 bases between. CDR3 length equals 11 residues.

V and J are TRBV29-1 and TRBJ2-1; 8 bases are a match to TRBD1. The CDR3 loop spans 15 amino acids. With V trimmed by 3 bases and J by 4 bases, 8 bases remained unmatched. The germline gives CDR1 SQVTM, CDR2 ANQGSEA. This CDR3 reads CSVDRTGTVYNEQFF. CDR3 sequence (DNA): TGCAGCGTTGATAGGACAGGGACCGTTTACAATGAGCAGTTCTTC.

The chain uses TRBV11-2 and TRBJ2-5; 13 bases line up with TRBD2. This CDR3 is built from 16 residues. The V and J ends lost 4 bases and 1 base, in that order; junction bases with no gene match: 3. The germline gives CDR1 SGHAT, CDR2 FQNNGV. The CDR3 protein is CASSSRLAGGQETQYF. The CDR3 DNA reads TGTGCCAGCAGCTCGAGACTAGCGGGAGGCCAAGAGACCCAGTACTTC.

In this sample, this clone turned up many times. This chain joins TRBV6-6 and TRBJ1-2; 10 bases align to TRBD1. Germline V gene lookup returns CDR1 MNHNY and CDR2 SVGAGI (reference sequence). The CDR3 sequence is 15 residues long. V gave up 1 base and J gave up 3 bases; unmatched junction bases: 2. The CDR3 region is CASSYWDRGDYGYTF. The DNA for the CDR3 is TGTGCCAGCAGTTACTGGGACAGGGGAGACTATGGCTACACCTTC.

Remarks on this clone: Other DNA sequences in this specimen translate into the identical CDR3. This chain joins TRBV6-5 and TRBJ1-1, with 7 positions matching TRBD1. This CDR3 region has 12 residues. Unmatched junction bases numbered 5, after V lost 10 bases and J lost 3 bases. CDR1 MNHEY and CDR2 SVGAGI come from the germline V gene. In DNA form, the CDR3 reads TGTGCCACAAAACAGGGGCACACTGAAGCTTTCTTT. This codes for CATKQGHTEAFF.

J is TRBJ2-7 and V is TRBV9; possible D gene TRBD2, 5 bases. CDR3 size: 17 residues. CDR1 is SGDLS and CDR2 is YYNGEE in the germline V gene. The V gene lost 4 bases and the J gene lost 0 bases, with 20 bases spanning the gap. The CDR3 here is CASSSERTTLTSYEQYV. The CDR3 nucleotides are TGTGCCAGCAGCTCTGAGCGGACCACCCTTACCTCCTACGAGCAGTACGTC.

The V gene is TRBV4-2, the J gene TRBJ1-1; D is possibly TRBD1 (5 bases). From germline, CDR1 is LGHNA and CDR2 YNFKEQ. V lost 4 bases and J lost 0, with 18 bases in between. This CDR3 spans 17 amino acids. This CDR3 reads CASSPDSGGTMNTEAFF. CDR3 bases: TGTGCCAGCAGCCCCGATTCGGGGGGAACCATGAACACTGAAGCTTTCTTT.

This clone came up a few times. This chain links TRBV5-1 with TRBJ1-6; D call uncertain. The germline V gene has CDR1 SGHRS and CDR2 YFSETQ. The CDR3 is made up of 14 amino acids. V dropped 0 bases and J dropped 5 bases, with 6 bases sitting between them. The CDR3 DNA reads TGCGCCAGCAGCTTGGACGGGAATAATTCACCCCTCCACTTT. Translating gives CASSLDGNNSPLHF.

The V gene is TRBV19, the J gene TRBJ2-3; 12 bases agree with TRBD2. Looked up from germline, CDR1 is LNHDA and CDR2 is SQIVND (reference sequence). This CDR3 is 17 amino acids long. After removal of 6 bases from V and 1 base from J, the junction contained 8 bases not matched to a gene. The CDR3 protein is CASRGTSGLMGTDTQYF. The DNA of the CDR3 is TGTGCCAGTAGAGGGACTAGCGGGCTGATGGGCACAGATACGCAGTATTTT.

The V gene is TRBV6-4, the J gene TRBJ1-6; D is ambiguous. Trimming took off 3 bases at V and 5 bases at J, with 8 bases between the two ends. CDR3 length: 14 amino acids. The germline V gene encodes CDR1 MRHNA and CDR2 SNTAGT. The CDR3 sequence is CASSEGRNNSPLHF. DNA for the CDR3: TGTGCCAGCAGTGAGGGCAGAAATAATTCACCCCTCCACTTT.

The rearrangement uses TRBV2 and TRBJ2-5; 7 bases match TRBD2. The V gene's germline CDR1 is SNHLY and CDR2 FYNNEI. With V trimmed by 8 bases and J by 0 bases, 9 bases remained unmatched. The CDR3 consists of 15 residues. The CDR3 sequence: CASAWGGTNQETQYF. CDR3 nucleotide sequence: TGTGCCAGCGCCTGGGGGGGGACTAACCAAGAGACCCAGTACTTC.

The chain is built from TRBV5-1 and TRBJ1-2, with 9 bases that match TRBD1. The CDR3 loop spans 15 amino acids. Germline CDR1 SGHRS, CDR2 YFSETQ. V lost 0 bases to trimming and J lost 6 bases; unmatched junction nucleotides: 6. The chain's CDR3 is CASSLGRTGEDGYTF. In nucleotides, the CDR3 is TGCGCCAGCAGCTTGGGAAGGACAGGGGAAGATGGCTACACCTTC.